The entry that follows covers one T cell receptor beta chain sequence. What it binds is not known. The germline V gene has CDR1 LNHDA and CDR2 SQIVND (reference sequence). There are 14 residues in the CDR3. The V gene end was trimmed by 7 bases and the J gene end by 5 bases; junction bases not matched to a gene: 4. Enrolled patients showed locally advanced or metastatic urothelial carcinoma. TCRdb's table, derived via immunoSEQ multiplex PCR, lists solely in-frame clones and lacks some. This table has over 45,000 clones, approximately 86% appearing once. This specimen belongs to a study of PD-L1 blockade in urothelial cancer. About the research overall: A median blood sample held approximately 150,000 T cells and approximately 80,000 unique TCRs. Whole-study findings and limits: In blood at 3 weeks, tumor-associated clones expanded more among patients with durable benefit.

Sequenced here: PBMCs, sampled around atezolizumab (anti-PD-L1) treatment. This TCR was recovered from a man aged 50 or older with urothelial cancer. The chain links TRBV19 to TRBJ2-1, with 11 bases fitting TRBD2. The DNA of the CDR3 is TGTGCCAGTAACCGGGGACTAGCGGACAATGAGCAGTTCTTC. Translation gives CASNRGLADNEQFF.